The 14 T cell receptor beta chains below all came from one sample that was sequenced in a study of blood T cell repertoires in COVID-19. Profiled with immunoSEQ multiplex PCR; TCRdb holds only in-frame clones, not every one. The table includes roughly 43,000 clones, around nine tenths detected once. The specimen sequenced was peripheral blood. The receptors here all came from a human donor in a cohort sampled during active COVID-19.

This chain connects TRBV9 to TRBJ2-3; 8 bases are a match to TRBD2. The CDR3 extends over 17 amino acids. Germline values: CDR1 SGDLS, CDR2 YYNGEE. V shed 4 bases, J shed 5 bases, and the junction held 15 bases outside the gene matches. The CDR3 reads CASSSPYGAGAVDTQYF. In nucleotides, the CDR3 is TGTGCCAGCAGCTCACCCTATGGAGCGGGAGCGGTAGATACGCAGTATTTT.

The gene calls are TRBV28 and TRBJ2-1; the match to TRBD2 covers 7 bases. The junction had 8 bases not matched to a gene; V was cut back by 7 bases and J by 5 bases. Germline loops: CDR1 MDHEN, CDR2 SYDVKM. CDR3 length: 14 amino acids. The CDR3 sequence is CASTPSGHNNEQFF. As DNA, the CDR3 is TGTGCCAGCACTCCTAGCGGCCATAACAATGAGCAGTTCTTC.

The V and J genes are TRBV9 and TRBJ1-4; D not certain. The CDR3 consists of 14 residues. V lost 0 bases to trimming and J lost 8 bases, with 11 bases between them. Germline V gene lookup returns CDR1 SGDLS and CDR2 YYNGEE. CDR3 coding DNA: TGTGCCAGCAGCGTAGCGTGGGAGAAGGAAAAACTGTTTTTT. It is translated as CASSVAWEKEKLFF.

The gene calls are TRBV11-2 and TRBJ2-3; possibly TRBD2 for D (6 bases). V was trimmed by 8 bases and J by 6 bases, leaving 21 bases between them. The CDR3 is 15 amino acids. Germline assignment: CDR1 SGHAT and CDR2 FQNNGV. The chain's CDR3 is CASEPGALEGDTQYF. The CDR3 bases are TGTGCCAGCGAACCGGGTGCCTTGGAGGGGGATACGCAGTATTTT.

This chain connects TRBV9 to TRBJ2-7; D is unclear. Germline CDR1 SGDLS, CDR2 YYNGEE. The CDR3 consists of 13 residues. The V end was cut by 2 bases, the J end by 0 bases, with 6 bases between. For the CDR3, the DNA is TGTGCCAGCAGCGTTGGCAGCTCCTACGAGCAGTACTTC. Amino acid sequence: CASSVGSSYEQYF.

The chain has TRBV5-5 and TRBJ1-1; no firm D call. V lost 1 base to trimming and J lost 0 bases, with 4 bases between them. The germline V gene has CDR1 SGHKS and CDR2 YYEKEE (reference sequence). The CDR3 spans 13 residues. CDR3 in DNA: TGTGCCAGCAGCTTGCGAGTGAACACTGAAGCTTTCTTT. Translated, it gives CASSLRVNTEAFF.

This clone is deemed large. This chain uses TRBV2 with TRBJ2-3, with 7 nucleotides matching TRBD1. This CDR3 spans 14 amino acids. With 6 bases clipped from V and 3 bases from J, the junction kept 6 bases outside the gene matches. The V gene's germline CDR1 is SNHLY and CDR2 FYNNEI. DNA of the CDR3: TGTGCCAGCAGAAGAGGGGGCATAACAGATACGCAGTATTTT. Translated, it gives CASRRGGITDTQYF.

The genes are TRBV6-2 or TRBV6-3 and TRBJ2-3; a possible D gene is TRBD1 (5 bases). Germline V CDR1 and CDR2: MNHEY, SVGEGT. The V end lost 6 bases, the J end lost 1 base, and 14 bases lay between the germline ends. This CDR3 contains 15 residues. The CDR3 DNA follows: TGTGCCAGCAGCAGGAATACAGGACGCACAGATACGCAGTATTTT. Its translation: CASSRNTGRTDTQYF.

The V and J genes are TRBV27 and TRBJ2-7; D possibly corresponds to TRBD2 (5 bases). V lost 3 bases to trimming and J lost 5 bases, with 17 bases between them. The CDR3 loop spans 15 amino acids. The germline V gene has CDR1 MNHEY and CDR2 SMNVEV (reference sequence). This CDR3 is CASSFFRGSGHEQYF. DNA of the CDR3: TGTGCCAGCAGTTTTTTCCGAGGGTCGGGCCACGAGCAGTACTTC.

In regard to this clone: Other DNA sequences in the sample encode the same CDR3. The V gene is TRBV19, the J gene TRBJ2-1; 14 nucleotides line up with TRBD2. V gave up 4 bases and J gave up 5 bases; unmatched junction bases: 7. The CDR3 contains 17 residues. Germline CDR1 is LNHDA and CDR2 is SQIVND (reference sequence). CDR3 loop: CASSKGTSGSLNNEQFF. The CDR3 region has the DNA TGTGCCAGTAGTAAGGGGACTAGCGGGAGTTTGAACAATGAGCAGTTCTTC.

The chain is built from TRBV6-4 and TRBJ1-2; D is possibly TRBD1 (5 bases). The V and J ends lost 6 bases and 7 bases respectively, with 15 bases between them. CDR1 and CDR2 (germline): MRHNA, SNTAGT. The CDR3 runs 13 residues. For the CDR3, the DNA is TGTGCCAGCAGGCCCGGGAGGGGATTTGGCTACACCTTC. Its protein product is CASRPGRGFGYTF.

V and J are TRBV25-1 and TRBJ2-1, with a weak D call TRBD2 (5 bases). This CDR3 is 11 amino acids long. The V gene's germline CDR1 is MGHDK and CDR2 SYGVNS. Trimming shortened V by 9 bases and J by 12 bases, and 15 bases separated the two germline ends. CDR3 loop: CASGELVGQFF. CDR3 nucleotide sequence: TGTGCCAGTGGGGAGTTAGTCGGGCAGTTCTTC.

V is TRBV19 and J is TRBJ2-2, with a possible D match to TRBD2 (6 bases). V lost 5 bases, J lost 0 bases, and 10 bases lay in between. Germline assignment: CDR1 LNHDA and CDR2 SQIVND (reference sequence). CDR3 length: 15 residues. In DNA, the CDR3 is TGTGCCAGTAGTTCGGGACTCGCGAACACCGGGGAGCTGTTTTTT. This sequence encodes CASSSGLANTGELFF. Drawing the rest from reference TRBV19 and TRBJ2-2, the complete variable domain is DGGITQSPKYLFRKEGQNVTLSCEQNLNHDAMYWYRQDPGQGLRLIYYSQIVNDFQKGDIAEGYSVSREKKESFPLTVTSAQKNPTAFYLCASSSGLANTGELFFGEGSRLTVL.

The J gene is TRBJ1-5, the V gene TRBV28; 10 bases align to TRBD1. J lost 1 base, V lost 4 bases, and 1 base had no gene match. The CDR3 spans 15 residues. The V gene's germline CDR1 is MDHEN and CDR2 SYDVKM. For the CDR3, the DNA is TGTGCCAGCAGTTGGGACAGGGGAAGCAATCAGCCCCAGCATTTT. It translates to CASSWDRGSNQPQHF.